The 5 T cell receptor beta chains in this list originate from one sample, sequenced in a study of blood T cell repertoires in COVID-19. The repertoire was sequenced with immunoSEQ multiplex PCR; TCRdb's copy has only in-frame clones and lacks some. The table records around 70,000 clones, 80% to 90% of them present only once. The sample consisted of peripheral blood. The receptors were gathered from a woman of 80 years or more with active or convalescent COVID-19.

The V gene is TRBV27, the J gene TRBJ2-7, with 7 bases that match TRBD2. The J segment lost 4 bases and the V segment lost 5 bases, leaving 8 bases of the junction unmatched. Per germline, CDR1 MNHEY and CDR2 SMNVEV (reference sequence). This CDR3 is built from 14 residues. CDR3 sequence reads: CASSRTRLNYEQYF. CDR3 DNA sequence: TGTGCCAGCAGTCGGACTAGACTGAATTACGAGCAGTACTTC.

This chain links TRBV4-3 with TRBJ2-3; D unresolved. Germline CDR1 LGHNA, CDR2 YSLEER. Trimming took off 0 bases at V and 0 bases at J, with 7 bases between the two ends. CDR3 length: 15 amino acids. This CDR3 is CASSQDSSSTDTQYF. In DNA form, the CDR3 reads TGCGCCAGCAGCCAAGACAGTTCTAGCACAGATACGCAGTATTTT.

This clone has only one observation. V gene TRBV7-6 combines with J gene TRBJ2-3, with 14 bases matching TRBD2. The CDR3 is 17 residues long. Per germline, CDR1 SGHVS and CDR2 FNYEAQ. Germline trimming cut 6 bases from V and 5 bases from J; bases unmatched to any gene: 10. The CDR3 DNA sequence: TGTGCCAGCAGAAGGGGACTAGCGGGAGTCGGGGTAGATACGCAGTATTTT. Amino acids: CASRRGLAGVGVDTQYF.

The rearrangement uses TRBV24-1 and TRBJ2-3, with 9 positions matching TRBD1. This CDR3 contains 18 residues. Germline V gene sequence: CDR1 KGHDR, CDR2 SFDVKD. V was pared by 5 bases and J by 2 bases, with 13 bases of the junction left unmatched. CDR3 bases: TGTGCCACCAGTGGCGTGAGCACCGGGACAGGGTTCACAGATACGCAGTATTTT. Its protein is CATSGVSTGTGFTDTQYF.

The V call is TRBV27, the J call TRBJ2-5; D is unclear. This CDR3 spans 13 amino acids. V was pared by 4 bases and J by 0 bases, with 6 bases between. Germline values: CDR1 MNHEY, CDR2 SMNVEV (reference sequence). The CDR3 sequence: CASSSDYQETQYF. The CDR3 bases are TGTGCCAGCAGTTCCGACTACCAAGAGACCCAGTACTTC.